This TCR beta chain originates from a study of cytomegalovirus exposure and HLA in healthy donors. The study's findings and limits: Based on reports, TCR beta sequences accurately predicted HLA-A and HLA-B alleles for most subjects.

The table lists this clone with a few counts. Its matching antigen is unknown. This specimen includes other DNA sequences encoding the same CDR3. Nominally healthy donors provided the samples, though records likely missed some immune exposures. PCR used 60 Vbeta primers and 13 Jbeta primers. The assay was immunoSEQ multiplex PCR, and TCRdb's table has in-frame clones only and misses some. Here the sample spans 100,000 or so clones, about 13% being singletons. V lost 5 bases and J 2 bases, leaving 16 bases between the germline ends. Germline CDR1 SGHRS, CDR2 YFSETQ. The CDR3 extends over 15 amino acids. The chain joins TRBV5-1 to TRBJ1-1, with D possibly matching TRBD1 (5 bases). Sequenced: PBMCs. The clonotype was recovered from a man aged 35 to 55 in good health and CMV-seropositive. This CDR3 is CASSLRQGGNTEAFF. DNA of the CDR3: TGCGCCAGCAGTCTTCGTCAGGGAGGTAACACTGAAGCTTTCTTT.